This passage covers 30 T cell receptor beta chains from one sample sequenced in a study of shared clonotypes between healthy human individuals. Naive CD8 cells were CD45RO-negative, positively selected for CCR7, excluding terminally differentiated effector memory CD45RA+ cells. TCRdb's copy holds only in-frame clones and misses some; the assay was immunoSEQ multiplex PCR. The sample holds more than 2 million clones; around 93% are singletons and the top ten take about 1.7%. Sequencing was carried out using naive CD8+ T cells from PBMCs. The receptors were sampled from a man in his late teens or twenties in good health. Some clones in this sample may be carry-over from other donors' samples.

The chain has TRBV28 and TRBJ1-1; no definite D call. There are 14 residues in the CDR3. Germline assignment: CDR1 MDHEN and CDR2 SYDVKM. V lost 3 bases to trimming and J lost 4 bases, with 12 bases between them. The CDR3 sequence: CASSFLGIGTEAFF. The CDR3 nucleotides read TGTGCCAGCAGTTTTCTGGGAATTGGCACTGAAGCTTTCTTT.

A note on this clone: Other DNA sequences of this sample code for an identical CDR3. The chain links TRBV13 to TRBJ1-1; no reliable D call. The V end lost 3 bases, the J end lost 0 bases, and 2 bases lay between the germline ends. This CDR3 region has 12 residues. CDR1 is PRHDT and CDR2 is FYEKMQ in the germline V gene (reference sequence). CDR3 protein: CASSFMNTEAFF. As DNA, the CDR3 is TGTGCCAGCAGCTTTATGAACACTGAAGCTTTCTTT.

This chain uses TRBV5-4 with TRBJ1-5; D is possibly TRBD1 (5 bases). The CDR3 length is 16 residues. Trimming removed 0 bases from V and 0 bases from J, with 10 bases in between. Germline V CDR1 and CDR2: SGHNT, YYREEE (reference sequence). In nucleotides, the CDR3 is TGTGCCAGCAGCTTGGACGGGACGGATAGCAATCAGCCCCAGCATTTT. Its translation: CASSLDGTDSNQPQHF.

This clone has only one observation. This rearrangement joins TRBV5-8 to TRBJ2-3; D is ambiguous. The CDR3 has 15 residues. V shed 1 base and J shed 6 bases, with 15 bases lying between them. Germline lookup yields CDR1 SGHTS and CDR2 YDEGEE. CDR3 sequence: CASSLSNRVFDTQYF. CDR3 nucleotide sequence: TGTGCCAGCAGCTTGTCCAACCGGGTTTTTGATACGCAGTATTTT.

The rearrangement links TRBV21-1 to TRBJ2-2; TRBD1, the table's D call, lacks a check against the DNA. TRBV21-1 is a pseudogene. The CDR3 spans 14 residues. For the CDR3, the DNA is TGTGCCAGCAGGGGACAGGCGGGCACCGGGGAGCTGTTTTTT. This gives the protein CASRGQAGTGELFF.

V is TRBV13 and J is TRBJ2-7, with D maybe TRBD1 (6 bases). Germline V gene sequence: CDR1 PRHDT, CDR2 FYEKMQ (reference sequence). This CDR3 region has 14 residues. Trimming left V 4 bases short and J 6 bases short, with 16 bases between. The CDR3: CASSSGPRGSEQYF. The CDR3, as DNA: TGTGCCAGCAGCTCAGGCCCTAGGGGGAGCGAGCAGTACTTC. Based on the CDR3 plus reference TRBV13 and TRBJ2-7, the full variable domain is AAGVIQSPRHLIKEKRETATLKCYPIPRHDTVYWYQQGPGQDPQFLISFYEKMQSDKGSIPDRFSAQQFSDYHSELNMSSLELGDSALYFCASSSGPRGSEQYFGPGTRLTVT.

This clone was recorded once. The V gene is TRBV5-4, the J gene TRBJ2-7, with 7 bases that match TRBD2. This CDR3 is 13 amino acids long. Germline V lookup: CDR1 SGHNT, CDR2 YYREEE (reference sequence). After removal of 4 bases from V and 3 bases from J, the junction contained 4 bases not matched to a gene. The CDR3 region is CASSAGEYYEQYF. DNA of the CDR3: TGTGCCAGCAGCGCGGGAGAGTACTACGAGCAGTACTTC.

This chain links TRBV7-9 with TRBJ2-3, with 9 bases that match TRBD2. V lost 0 bases, J lost 0 bases, and 4 bases stayed unmatched. The CDR3 is 17 residues long. Germline CDR1 and CDR2: SEHNR and FQNEAQ (reference sequence). CDR3 loop: CASSLAVLAGSTDTQYF. CDR3 in DNA: TGTGCCAGCAGCTTAGCGGTTCTAGCGGGGAGCACAGATACGCAGTATTTT.

The rearrangement joins TRBV7-6 to TRBJ2-2; 7 bases line up with TRBD1. With 5 bases clipped from V and 4 bases from J, the junction kept 13 bases outside the gene matches. This CDR3 comprises 17 residues. Germline CDR1 SGHVS, CDR2 FNYEAQ. DNA for the CDR3: TGTGCCAGCAGCCCAACCCCCCGGACAGGAAGCACCGGGGAGCTGTTTTTT. Amino acid sequence: CASSPTPRTGSTGELFF.

This clone has a handful of counts. The V gene is TRBV9, the J gene TRBJ1-1; D gene ambiguous. The CDR3 contains 12 residues. V lost 6 bases and J 3 bases, leaving 9 bases between the germline ends. Germline CDR1 and CDR2: SGDLS and YYNGEE. The CDR3 nucleotides read TGTGCCAGCAAAGGCTGGGACACTGAAGCTTTCTTT. As protein: CASKGWDTEAFF.

The chain is built from TRBV2 and TRBJ1-3; D unclear. The CDR3 is 14 residues long. Germline V gene sequence: CDR1 SNHLY, CDR2 FYNNEI. Trimming shortened V by 6 bases and J by 4 bases, and 13 bases separated the two germline ends. CDR3 protein: CASSPGRSGNTIYF. In nucleotides, the CDR3 is TGTGCCAGCAGCCCAGGTAGATCCGGAAACACCATATATTTT. Full variable domain (outside the CDR3, taken from reference TRBV2 and TRBJ1-3): EPEVTQTPSHQVTQMGQEVILRCVPISNHLYFYWYRQILGQKVEFLVSFYNNEISEKSEIFDDQFSVERPDGSNFTLKIRSTKLEDSAMYFCASSPGRSGNTIYFGEGSWLTVV.

The gene calls are TRBV5-6 and TRBJ2-1; D is uncertain. Germline V gene sequence: CDR1 SGHDT, CDR2 YYEEEE. This CDR3 is built from 14 residues. V was trimmed by 5 bases and J by 3 bases, leaving 12 bases between them. Written as DNA, the CDR3 is TGTGCCAGCAGGGAACAGTCTGACTACAATGAGCAGTTCTTC. This encodes CASREQSDYNEQFF.

V usage is TRBV2 and J usage is TRBJ2-3; 10 bases match TRBD2. The trim removed 0 bases at V and 6 bases at J, leaving 9 bases unmatched. Germline loops: CDR1 SNHLY, CDR2 FYNNEI. The CDR3 extends over 17 amino acids. CDR3 nucleotides: TGTGCCAGCAGTGAAGCGGTCTTAGCGGGAGGCGATGATACGCAGTATTTT. Protein sequence: CASSEAVLAGGDDTQYF.

The chain uses TRBV7-9 and TRBJ2-7, with D tentatively TRBD2 (6 bases). Germline CDR1 is SEHNR and CDR2 is FQNEAQ (reference sequence). CDR3 length: 13 residues. The V end lost 5 bases, the J end lost 1 base, and 9 bases lay between the germline ends. The CDR3 loop reads CASSASASYEQYF. CDR3 nucleotides: TGTGCCAGCAGCGCTAGCGCATCCTACGAGCAGTACTTC.

This chain connects TRBV6-6 to TRBJ1-1; possible D gene TRBD1, 5 bases. The V gene lost 4 bases and the J gene lost 0 bases, with 12 bases spanning the gap. CDR1 is MNHNY and CDR2 is SVGAGI in the germline V gene (reference sequence). The length of the CDR3 is 15 residues. The CDR3 sequence is CASSFDSALNTEAFF. The CDR3 DNA sequence: TGTGCCAGCAGTTTCGACAGCGCCCTGAACACTGAAGCTTTCTTT.

This chain joins TRBV4-2 and TRBJ2-1, with 11 bases matching TRBD2. The CDR3 extends over 14 amino acids. The germline CDR1 and CDR2 sequences are LGHNA and YNFKEQ. The V gene end was trimmed by 4 bases and the J gene end by 5 bases; junction bases not matched to a gene: 1. The CDR3: CASSLGLADNEQFF. The CDR3 bases are TGTGCCAGCAGCCTGGGACTAGCGGACAATGAGCAGTTCTTC.

The J gene is TRBJ1-1, the V gene TRBV19, with D perhaps matching TRBD1 (5 bases). The germline gives CDR1 LNHDA, CDR2 SQIVND (reference sequence). V lost 11 bases, J lost 5 bases, and 15 bases lay in between. This CDR3 contains 12 residues. CDR3 in DNA: TGTGCCGTCAGGGTACGAGGGACTGAAGCTTTCTTT. Protein: CAVRVRGTEAFF.

V usage is TRBV5-4 and J usage is TRBJ2-3; 11 bases match TRBD1. Germline V gene data show CDR1 as SGHNT and CDR2 as YYREEE (reference sequence). V was pared by 0 bases and J by 6 bases, with 3 bases of the junction left unmatched. The CDR3 totals 15 residues. The chain's CDR3 is CASSLGTGGVDTQYF. CDR3 sequence (DNA): TGTGCCAGCAGCTTGGGGACAGGGGGCGTCGATACGCAGTATTTT.

Here the CDR3 DNA reads TGTGCCAGTAGCGGTAGCGGGAGGGCCATAGATGAGCAGTTCTTC. It translates to CASSGSGRAIDEQFF. The chain has TRBV19 and TRBJ2-1, with 11 bases aligning to TRBD2. The V segment lost 6 bases and the J segment 8 bases; nucleotides outside the gene matches: 9. CDR3 length: 15 residues. CDR1 is LNHDA and CDR2 is SQIVND in the germline V gene (reference sequence).

The chain is built from TRBV9 and TRBJ2-3; the D gene could be TRBD1 or TRBD2 (6 bases each). V lost 4 bases and J 4 bases, leaving 16 bases between the germline ends. The V gene's germline CDR1 is SGDLS and CDR2 YYNGEE. This CDR3 spans 15 amino acids. The CDR3 reads CASSPGGGPPDTQYF. In nucleotides, the CDR3 is TGTGCCAGCAGCCCCGGAGGGGGGCCCCCAGATACGCAGTATTTT.

V and J are TRBV27 and TRBJ2-2, with D tentatively TRBD1 (6 bases). Germline V lookup: CDR1 MNHEY, CDR2 SMNVEV (reference sequence). The CDR3 is made up of 17 amino acids. Trimming stripped 3 bases from V and 0 bases from J, with 14 bases between. DNA of the CDR3: TGTGCCAGCAGTTTGTCCCATTCAGGGGCGAACACCGGGGAGCTGTTTTTT. Translation gives CASSLSHSGANTGELFF.

This sequence joins TRBV5-1 and TRBJ2-1; 10 positions agree with TRBD2. V was pared by 4 bases and J by 5 bases, with 9 bases of the junction left unmatched. Germline V CDR1 and CDR2: SGHRS, YFSETQ. The CDR3 spans 16 residues. CDR3 DNA sequence: TGCGCCAGCAGCATCCGAACTAGCGGGGTTCACAATGAGCAGTTCTTC. It encodes CASSIRTSGVHNEQFF.

As concerns this clone: The sample has other DNA sequences that encode this CDR3 too. The chain links TRBV9 to TRBJ2-3; TRBD2 agrees at 8 bases. Germline V gene lookup returns CDR1 SGDLS and CDR2 YYNGEE. The length of the CDR3 is 14 residues. V was pared by 1 base and J by 4 bases, with 2 bases of the junction left unmatched. CDR3 nucleotides: TGTGCCAGCAGCGTAAGCGGGAGCCCAGATACGCAGTATTTT. Its protein product is CASSVSGSPDTQYF. Full variable domain (missing parts from reference TRBV9 and TRBJ2-3): DSGVTQTPKHLITATGQRVTLRCSPRSGDLSVYWYQQSLDQGLQFLIQYYNGEERAKGNILERFSAQQFPDLHSELNLSSLELGDSALYFCASSVSGSPDTQYFGPGTRLTVL.

V usage is TRBV7-9 and J usage is TRBJ2-7, with a tentative D call TRBD1 (5 bases). Deletions cut 6 bases from V and 0 bases from J, with 12 bases between. Germline CDR1 and CDR2: SEHNR and FQNEAQ (reference sequence). The CDR3 runs to 14 residues. CDR3 nucleotide sequence: TGTGCCAGCAGAGCAGACAGTCCCTCCTACGAGCAGTACTTC. Translation gives CASRADSPSYEQYF.

V usage is TRBV27 and J usage is TRBJ2-1; D call uncertain. V dropped 0 bases and J dropped 12 bases, with 12 bases sitting between them. CDR1 and CDR2 (germline): MNHEY, SMNVEV (reference sequence). The CDR3 is made up of 13 amino acids. The CDR3 coding sequence is TGTGCCAGCAGTTTATCGATTGGCGCGCGGCAGTTCTTC. It specifies CASSLSIGARQFF.

The chain links TRBV19 to TRBJ1-1; D perhaps matches TRBD1 (6 bases). V dropped 3 bases and J dropped 0 bases, with 17 bases sitting between them. The CDR3 totals 17 residues. Germline-derived CDR1 and CDR2 are LNHDA and SQIVND (reference sequence). The CDR3 sequence: CASSISPRQAVNTEAFF. CDR3 sequence (DNA): TGTGCCAGTAGTATTTCCCCACGACAGGCCGTGAACACTGAAGCTTTCTTT.

The genes are TRBV9 and TRBJ2-2; D remains unclear. Germline loops: CDR1 SGDLS, CDR2 YYNGEE. V was pared by 0 bases and J by 4 bases, with 10 bases between. The CDR3 contains 15 residues. The CDR3 here is CASSVGPLSTGELFF. The CDR3 nucleotides are TGTGCCAGCAGCGTAGGGCCCCTGAGCACCGGGGAGCTGTTTTTT.

This rearrangement joins TRBV7-2 to TRBJ2-1; the match to TRBD2 covers 7 bases. V shed 1 base and J 7 bases; nucleotides not matched to a gene: 7. Germline CDR1 reads SGHTA; CDR2 reads FQGNSA. The CDR3 extends over 15 amino acids. CDR3: CASSLVPSGTNEQFF. In DNA form, the CDR3 reads TGTGCCAGCAGCTTAGTGCCTAGCGGAACAAATGAGCAGTTCTTC.

This clone showed up just a few times. The chain has TRBV2 and TRBJ1-5, with D hard to call. The CDR3 contains 14 residues. V lost 3 bases, J lost 3 bases, and 9 bases lay in between. CDR1 and CDR2 from the germline V gene are SNHLY and FYNNEI. The CDR3 loop reads CASSDPDSNQPQHF. CDR3 DNA sequence: TGTGCCAGCAGTGATCCGGACTCCAATCAGCCCCAGCATTTT. The full variable domain, rest sourced from reference TRBV2 and TRBJ1-5, is EPEVTQTPSHQVTQMGQEVILRCVPISNHLYFYWYRQILGQKVEFLVSFYNNEISEKSEIFDDQFSVERPDGSNFTLKIRSTKLEDSAMYFCASSDPDSNQPQHFGDGTRLSIL.

This sequence joins TRBV4-3 and TRBJ2-7, with 7 bases identical to TRBD1. The length of the CDR3 is 13 residues. V was clipped by 3 bases and J by 2 bases; unmatched bases: 1. The germline gives CDR1 LGHNA, CDR2 YSLEER. CDR3 amino acids: CASSHDRAYEQYF. The CDR3 coding sequence is TGCGCCAGCAGCCACGACAGGGCCTACGAGCAGTACTTC.